The 3 T cell receptor beta chains below were found in one sample sequenced in a study of T-cell reconstitution after alpha-beta-depleted transplantation in children. Unique molecular identifiers were used in preparing the TCRbeta library. One entry per CDR3 protein, called by TCRdb with MiXCR from the PCR reads. The sample has 200,000 to 300,000 distinct CDR3 sequences, more than 10% seen once. Here the sequenced sample was PBMCs from the stem cell graft donor, taken from the stem cell graft. The source is a human donor who donated a stem cell graft to a child with acute lymphoblastic leukemia.

This clonotype was counted at least ten times. The V call is TRBV7-8, the J call TRBJ2-7; D not resolved. The ends were cut back, 2 bases at V and 2 bases at J, with 13 bases in the middle. Germline V gene data show CDR1 as SGHVS and CDR2 as FQNEAQ. The CDR3 consists of 15 residues. CDR3 nucleotides: TGTGCCAGCAGCTTATCCCCCGCCCCGGCCTACGAGCAGTACTTC. Its protein product is CASSLSPAPAYEQYF.

The chain links TRBV6-5 to TRBJ1-2; D may be TRBD1 (6 bases). CDR3 length: 15 amino acids. Between the trimmed V and J ends, which lost 2 bases and 4 bases, there was a span of 14 bases. CDR1 and CDR2 from the germline V gene are MNHEY and SVGAGI. As DNA, the CDR3 is TGTGCCAGCAGTTACGATCTGGGGGCAGGCTATGGCTACACCTTC. Its translation is CASSYDLGAGYGYTF.

This clonotype was seen at least ten times. The chain links TRBV4-3 to TRBJ2-5; D is unresolved. This CDR3 contains 15 residues. Per germline, CDR1 LGHNA and CDR2 YSLEER. With 0 bases removed from V and 5 bases from J, the gap between germline ends came to 13 bases. The CDR3 bases are TGCGCCAGCAGCCAAGATCTCGGAGCATCCGAGACCCAGTACTTC. Translating it yields CASSQDLGASETQYF.